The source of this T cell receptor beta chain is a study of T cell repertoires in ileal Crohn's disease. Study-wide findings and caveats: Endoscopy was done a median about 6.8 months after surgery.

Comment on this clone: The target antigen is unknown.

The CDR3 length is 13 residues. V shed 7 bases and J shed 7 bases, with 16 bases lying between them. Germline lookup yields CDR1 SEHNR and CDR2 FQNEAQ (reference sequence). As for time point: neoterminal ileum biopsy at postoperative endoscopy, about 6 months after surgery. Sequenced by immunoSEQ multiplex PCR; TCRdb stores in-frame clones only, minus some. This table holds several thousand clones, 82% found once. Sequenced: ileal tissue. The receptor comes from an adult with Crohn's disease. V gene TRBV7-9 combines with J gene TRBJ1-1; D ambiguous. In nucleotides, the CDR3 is TGTGCCAGCACCCCAGACTCCGACGTTGAAGCTTTCTTT. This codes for CASTPDSDVEAFF.